This T cell receptor (beta chain) originates from a study of siplizumab effects on memory and regulatory T cells (dated 2019 in TCRdb). With respect to the entire study: The effect of the anti-CD2 antibody siplizumab on alloreactive T-cell subsets was examined in allogeneic mixed lymphocyte reactions constructed from human PBMCs.

Sorted unstimulated T cells and proliferating T cells recovered from mixed lymphocyte reactions were subjected to TCRbeta CDR3 sequencing. Fresh whole blood from around 11 HLA-typed healthy donors was used to isolate PBMCs. Unstimulated CD4+ regulatory T cells were FACS-sorted to map the origin of alloreactive clones. Worth noting for this clone: Its antigen is unknown. No base quality values were provided; no much bigger clone lies one nucleotide off.

From cysteine to phenylalanine, the CDR3 is 15 amino acids long. This entry keeps only the CDR3 DNA: 45 bases, framed from base 1. The junction carries 14 bases between V and J, which are trimmed by 1 base and 8 bases respectively. Taken from the germline V gene (reference sequence), the CDR1 and CDR2 loops are LNHNV and YYDKDF. The library was made by the immunoSEQ multiplex PCR assay. The deep sequencing platform assayed 90,000 to 100,000 TCR templates per sample. Genomic DNA extracted from sorted T cells was used for TCRbeta CDR3 sequencing. Regarding the original processing steps: The R programming language was used for clonal analysis of TCRbeta CDR3 data. Alloreactive CD4+ and CD8+ clones were identified by comparing unstimulated samples to CFSE-low samples taken after the reaction. Alloreactive CD4+ clones were assigned to regulatory or non-regulatory origin by matching sequences to sorted unstimulated Treg and non-Treg repertoires. As stored in TCRdb, this immuneACCESS dataset retains in-frame rearrangements with V and J assigned. A fraction of the clones does not appear; measured against another copy, unresolved V genes explain less than half of the discrepancy, and the remainder lacks a known reason. That table gives V, J and clone size, and the DNA gave D and trimming. In all, the sample holds more than 85,000 clones, and about 90% of those were seen once. Of the sample, roughly 0.75% falls within the top ten clones.

The investigation overall reported the following: Whether proliferating Tregs from siplizumab cultures were suppressive was not functionally confirmed. About 75-95% of proliferating CD4+ or CD8+ clones could not be given a naive or memory phenotype. Compared with memory T cells, unstimulated naive T cells appeared more diverse, and naive cells seemed to make a substantial contribution to the alloresponse. Of the alloreactive CD4+ clones that could be mapped, the Treg-derived share averaged approximately 69% with siplizumab compared with around 25% in control reactions. The cumulative frequency of alloreactive sequences that could be traced back to unstimulated CD4+ memory T cells was significantly reduced by siplizumab. Sequences below about 10^-5 frequency were poorly captured, so only a minor fraction of alloreactive clones could be mapped to unstimulated subsets.

The TCR was taken from a human donor in good health. Material for sequencing was Tregs sorted from blood. Recombination joined TRBV15 with TRBJ1-4; a tentative D call is TRBD1 (6 bases match). The CDR3 region reads CATSRVLQGREKLFF. The nucleotide sequence is given as TGTGCCACCAGCAGAGTGTTACAGGGACGGGAAAAACTGTTTTTT.